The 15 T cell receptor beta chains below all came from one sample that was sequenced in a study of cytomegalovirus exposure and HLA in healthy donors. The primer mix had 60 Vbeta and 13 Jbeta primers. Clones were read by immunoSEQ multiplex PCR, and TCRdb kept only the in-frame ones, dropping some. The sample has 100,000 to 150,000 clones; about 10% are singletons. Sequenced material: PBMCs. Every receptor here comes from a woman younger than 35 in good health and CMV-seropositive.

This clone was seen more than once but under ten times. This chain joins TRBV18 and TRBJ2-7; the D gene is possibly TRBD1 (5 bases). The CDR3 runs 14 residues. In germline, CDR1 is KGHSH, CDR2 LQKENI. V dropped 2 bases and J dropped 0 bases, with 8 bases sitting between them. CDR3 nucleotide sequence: TGTGCCAGCTCACCAAGGACAAACTCCTACGAGCAGTACTTC. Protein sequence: CASSPRTNSYEQYF.

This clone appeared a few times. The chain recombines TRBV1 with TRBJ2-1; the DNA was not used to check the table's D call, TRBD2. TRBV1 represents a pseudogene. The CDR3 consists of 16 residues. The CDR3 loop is CTSSQPGGTSASEQFF. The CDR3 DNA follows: TGCACCAGCAGCCAACCAGGGGGGACTAGCGCCTCAGAGCAGTTCTTC.

The CDR3 reads CASGLILTGELFF. CDR3 DNA sequence: TGTGCTAGTGGTTTGATCCTCACCGGGGAGCTGTTTTTT. V usage is TRBV12-5 and J usage is TRBJ2-2; no clear D gene. V shed 2 bases and J shed 4 bases, with 5 bases lying between them. The CDR3 totals 13 residues. CDR1 LGHNT and CDR2 FRNRAP come from the germline V gene.

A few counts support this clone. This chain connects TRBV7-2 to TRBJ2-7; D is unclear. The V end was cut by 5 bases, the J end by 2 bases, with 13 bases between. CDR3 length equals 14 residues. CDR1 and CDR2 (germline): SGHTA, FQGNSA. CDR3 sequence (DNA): TGTGCCAGCAGCCCGCCTAATTTTGCCTACGAGCAGTACTTC. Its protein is CASSPPNFAYEQYF.

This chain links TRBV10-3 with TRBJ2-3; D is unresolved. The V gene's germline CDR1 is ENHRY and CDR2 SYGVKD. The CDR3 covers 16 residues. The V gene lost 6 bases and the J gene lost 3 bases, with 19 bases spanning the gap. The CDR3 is CAIRSTQSERTDTQYF. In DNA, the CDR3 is TGTGCCATCAGATCGACGCAATCCGAGAGGACAGATACGCAGTATTTT.

The CDR3: CSVEPDTNQPQHF. The CDR3 bases are TGCAGCGTTGAGCCGGACACTAATCAGCCCCAGCATTTT. The J gene is TRBJ1-5, the V gene TRBV29-1; a weak D match, TRBD1 (5 bases). The CDR3 runs to 13 residues. Germline assignment: CDR1 SQVTM and CDR2 ANQGSEA. V was clipped by 3 bases and J by 4 bases, with 10 bases between them.

CDR3 in DNA: TGTGCCAGCAGTCTTGACAGGGGTGAGCAGTTCTTC. Its translation is CASSLDRGEQFF. The chain carries TRBV28 and TRBJ2-1; 8 positions match TRBD1. The germline CDR1 and CDR2 sequences are MDHEN and SYDVKM. The CDR3 sequence is 12 residues long. The ends lost 5 bases at V and 9 bases at J; junction bases unmatched: 3. The entire variable domain, with the rest obtained from reference TRBV28 and TRBJ2-1, is as follows: DVKVTQSSRYLVKRTGEKVFLECVQDMDHENMFWYRQDPGLGLRLIYFSYDVKMKEKGDIPEGYSVSREKKERFSLILESASTNQTSMYLCASSLDRGEQFFGPGTRLTVL.

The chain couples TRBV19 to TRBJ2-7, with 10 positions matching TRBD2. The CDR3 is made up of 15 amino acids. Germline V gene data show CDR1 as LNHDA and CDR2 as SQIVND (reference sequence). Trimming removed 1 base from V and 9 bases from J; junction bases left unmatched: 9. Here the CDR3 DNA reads TGTGCCAGTAGTATAGGGGATACAGCGGGAGGGTGGCAGTACTTC. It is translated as CASSIGDTAGGWQYF.

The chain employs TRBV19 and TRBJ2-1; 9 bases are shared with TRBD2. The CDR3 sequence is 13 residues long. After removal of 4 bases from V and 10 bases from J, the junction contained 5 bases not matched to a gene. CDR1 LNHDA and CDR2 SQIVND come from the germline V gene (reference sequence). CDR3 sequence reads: CASSTGLAGEQFF. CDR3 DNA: TGTGCCAGTAGTACGGGACTAGCAGGAGAGCAGTTCTTC.

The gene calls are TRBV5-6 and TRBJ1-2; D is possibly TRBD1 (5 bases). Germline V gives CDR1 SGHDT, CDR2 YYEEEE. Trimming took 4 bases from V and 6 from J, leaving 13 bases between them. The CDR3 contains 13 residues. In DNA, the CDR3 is TGTGCCAGCAGCCCGGGGGTAGCAGATGGCTACACCTTC. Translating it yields CASSPGVADGYTF.

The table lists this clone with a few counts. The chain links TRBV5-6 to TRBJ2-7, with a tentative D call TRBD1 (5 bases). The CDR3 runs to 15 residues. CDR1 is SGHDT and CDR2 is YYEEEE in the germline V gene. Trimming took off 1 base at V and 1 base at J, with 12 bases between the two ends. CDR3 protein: CASSLRFRDSYEQYF. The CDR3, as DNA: TGTGCCAGCAGCTTGCGATTCAGGGATTCCTACGAGCAGTACTTC.

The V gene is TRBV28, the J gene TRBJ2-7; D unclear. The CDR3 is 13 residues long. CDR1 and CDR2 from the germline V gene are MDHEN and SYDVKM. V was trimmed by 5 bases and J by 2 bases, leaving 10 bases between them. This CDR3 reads CASSSYTPYEQYF. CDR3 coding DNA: TGTGCCAGCAGTAGCTATACGCCCTACGAGCAGTACTTC.

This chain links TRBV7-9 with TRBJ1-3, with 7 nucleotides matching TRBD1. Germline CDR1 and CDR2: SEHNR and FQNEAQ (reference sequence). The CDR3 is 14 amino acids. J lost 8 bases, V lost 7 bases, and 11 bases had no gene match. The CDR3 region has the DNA TGTGCCAGCACCCCAGGACAGGCTGGCGACACCATATATTTT. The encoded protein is CASTPGQAGDTIYF. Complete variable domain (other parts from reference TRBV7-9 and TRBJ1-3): DTGVSQNPRHKITKRGQNVTFRCDPISEHNRLYWYRQTLGQGPEFLTYFQNEAQLEKSRLLSDRFSAERPKGSFSTLEIQRTEQGDSAMYLCASTPGQAGDTIYFGEGSWLTVV.

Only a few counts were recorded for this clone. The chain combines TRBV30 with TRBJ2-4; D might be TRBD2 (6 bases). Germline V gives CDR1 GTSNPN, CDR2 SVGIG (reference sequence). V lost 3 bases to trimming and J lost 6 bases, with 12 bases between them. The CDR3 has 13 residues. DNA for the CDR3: TGTGCCTGGAGGCTCCTCGGGGGAAACATTCAGTACTTC. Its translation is CAWRLLGGNIQYF.

In DNA form, the CDR3 reads TGTGCCAGCAGCCCAACCGGTGGCACTGAAGCTTTCTTT. It codes for CASSPTGGTEAFF. The chain uses TRBV7-9 and TRBJ1-1, with D unresolved. CDR3 length: 13 amino acids. The V end was cut by 5 bases, the J end by 4 bases, with 11 bases between. CDR1 and CDR2 (germline): SEHNR, FQNEAQ (reference sequence).